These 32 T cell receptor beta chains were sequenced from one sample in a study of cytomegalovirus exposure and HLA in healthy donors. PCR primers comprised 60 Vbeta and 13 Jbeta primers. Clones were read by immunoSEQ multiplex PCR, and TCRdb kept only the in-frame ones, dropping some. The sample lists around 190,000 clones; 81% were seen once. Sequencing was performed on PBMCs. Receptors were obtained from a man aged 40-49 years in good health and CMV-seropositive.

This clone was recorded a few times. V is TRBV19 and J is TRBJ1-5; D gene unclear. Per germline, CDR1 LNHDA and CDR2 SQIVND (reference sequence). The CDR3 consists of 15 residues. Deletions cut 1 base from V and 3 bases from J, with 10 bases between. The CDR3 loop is CASSIGNSLNQPQHF. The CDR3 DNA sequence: TGTGCCAGTAGTATAGGAAACAGTCTCAATCAGCCCCAGCATTTT.

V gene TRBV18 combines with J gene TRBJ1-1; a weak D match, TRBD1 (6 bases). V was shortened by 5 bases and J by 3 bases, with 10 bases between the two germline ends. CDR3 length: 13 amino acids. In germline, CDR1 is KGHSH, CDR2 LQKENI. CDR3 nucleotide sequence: TGTGCCAGCTCATGGGACACCCACACTGAAGCTTTCTTT. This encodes CASSWDTHTEAFF.

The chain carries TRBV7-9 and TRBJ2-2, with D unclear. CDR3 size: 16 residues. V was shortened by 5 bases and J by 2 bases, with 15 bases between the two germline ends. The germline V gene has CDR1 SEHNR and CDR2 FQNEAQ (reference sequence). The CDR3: CASSILIIANTGELFF. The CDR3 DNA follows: TGTGCCAGCAGCATCTTGATTATAGCTAACACCGGGGAGCTGTTTTTT.

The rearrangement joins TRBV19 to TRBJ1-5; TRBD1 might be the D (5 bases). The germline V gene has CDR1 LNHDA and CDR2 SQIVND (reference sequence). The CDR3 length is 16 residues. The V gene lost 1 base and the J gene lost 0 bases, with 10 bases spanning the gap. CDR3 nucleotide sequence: TGTGCCAGTAGTATAGCCAGGGATTATAGCAATCAGCCCCAGCATTTT. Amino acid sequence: CASSIARDYSNQPQHF.

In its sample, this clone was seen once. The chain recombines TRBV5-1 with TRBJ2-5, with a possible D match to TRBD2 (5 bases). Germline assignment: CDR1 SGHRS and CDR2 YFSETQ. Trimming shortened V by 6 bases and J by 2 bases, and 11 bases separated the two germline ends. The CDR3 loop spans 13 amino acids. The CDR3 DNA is TGCGCCAGCAACGAGGGCTCTCAAGAGACCCAGTACTTC. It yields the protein CASNEGSQETQYF. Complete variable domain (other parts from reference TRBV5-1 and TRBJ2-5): KAGVTQTPRYLIKTRGQQVTLSCSPISGHRSVSWYQQTPGQGLQFLFEYFSETQRNKGNFPGRFSGRQFSNSRSEMNVSTLELGDSALYLCASNEGSQETQYFGPGTRLLVL.

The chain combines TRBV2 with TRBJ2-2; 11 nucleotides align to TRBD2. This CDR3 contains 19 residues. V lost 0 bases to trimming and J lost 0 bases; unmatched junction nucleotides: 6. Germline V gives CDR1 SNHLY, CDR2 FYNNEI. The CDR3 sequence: CASSEARGTSGTNTGELFF. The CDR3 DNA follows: TGTGCCAGCAGTGAAGCGCGAGGGACTAGCGGCACGAACACCGGGGAGCTGTTTTTT.

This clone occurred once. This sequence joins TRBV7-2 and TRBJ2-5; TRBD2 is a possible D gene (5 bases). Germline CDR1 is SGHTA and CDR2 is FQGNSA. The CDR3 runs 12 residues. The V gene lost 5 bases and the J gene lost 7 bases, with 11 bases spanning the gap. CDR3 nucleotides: TGTGCCAGCAGCAAGGACTGGGGGACCCAGTACTTC. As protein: CASSKDWGTQYF.

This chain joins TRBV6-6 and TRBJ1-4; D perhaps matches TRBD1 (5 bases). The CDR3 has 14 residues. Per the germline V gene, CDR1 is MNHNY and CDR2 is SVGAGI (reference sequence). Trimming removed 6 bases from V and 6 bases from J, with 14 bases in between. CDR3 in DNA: TGTGCCAGCAGCCAGGGTGGGGTGGATGAAAAACTGTTTTTT. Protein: CASSQGGVDEKLFF.

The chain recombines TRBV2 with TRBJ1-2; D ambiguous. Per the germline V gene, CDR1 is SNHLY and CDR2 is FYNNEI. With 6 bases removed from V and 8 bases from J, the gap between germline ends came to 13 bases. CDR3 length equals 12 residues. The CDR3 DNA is TGTGCCAGCAGCGTACAAGTATTGGGCTACACCTTC. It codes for CASSVQVLGYTF.

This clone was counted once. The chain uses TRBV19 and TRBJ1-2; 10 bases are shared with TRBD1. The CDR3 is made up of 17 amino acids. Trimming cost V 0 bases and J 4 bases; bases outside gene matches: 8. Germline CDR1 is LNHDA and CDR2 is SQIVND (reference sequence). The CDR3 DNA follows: TGTGCCAGTAGTATAGACGGGACAGGGGTCGACGCCTATGGCTACACCTTC. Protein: CASSIDGTGVDAYGYTF. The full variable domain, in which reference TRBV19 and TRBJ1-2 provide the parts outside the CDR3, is DGGITQSPKYLFRKEGQNVTLSCEQNLNHDAMYWYRQDPGQGLRLIYYSQIVNDFQKGDIAEGYSVSREKKESFPLTVTSAQKNPTAFYLCASSIDGTGVDAYGYTFGSGTRLTVV.

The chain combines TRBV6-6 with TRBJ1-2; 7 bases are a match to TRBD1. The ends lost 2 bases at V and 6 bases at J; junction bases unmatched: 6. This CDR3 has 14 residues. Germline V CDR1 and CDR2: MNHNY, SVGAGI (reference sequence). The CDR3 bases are TGTGCCAGCAGTTACGAGACAGGGAAAGATGGCTACACCTTC. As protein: CASSYETGKDGYTF.

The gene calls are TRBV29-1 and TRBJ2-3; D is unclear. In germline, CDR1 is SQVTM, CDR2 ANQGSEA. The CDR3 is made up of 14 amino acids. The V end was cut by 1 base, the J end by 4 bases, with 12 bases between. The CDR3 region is CSVEGQQRPDTQYF. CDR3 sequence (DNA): TGCAGCGTTGAAGGCCAGCAGCGCCCAGATACGCAGTATTTT.

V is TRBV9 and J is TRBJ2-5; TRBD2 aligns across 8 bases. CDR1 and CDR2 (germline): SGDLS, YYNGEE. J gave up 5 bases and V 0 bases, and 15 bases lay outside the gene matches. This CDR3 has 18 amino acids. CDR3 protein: CASSVGPGGGGFGETQYF. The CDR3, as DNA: TGTGCCAGCAGCGTAGGTCCCGGGGGCGGGGGGTTTGGTGAGACCCAGTACTTC.

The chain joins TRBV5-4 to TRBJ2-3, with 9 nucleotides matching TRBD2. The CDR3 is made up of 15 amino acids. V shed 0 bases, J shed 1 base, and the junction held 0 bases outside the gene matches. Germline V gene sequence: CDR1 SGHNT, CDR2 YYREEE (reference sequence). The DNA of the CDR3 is TGTGCCAGCAGCTTGGCTAGCGGGGGCACAGATACGCAGTATTTT. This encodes CASSLASGGTDTQYF.

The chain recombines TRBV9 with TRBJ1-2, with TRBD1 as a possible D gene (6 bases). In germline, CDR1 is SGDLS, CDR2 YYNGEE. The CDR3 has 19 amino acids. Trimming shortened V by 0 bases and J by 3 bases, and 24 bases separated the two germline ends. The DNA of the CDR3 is TGTGCCAGCAGCGTAGAAAAAGGGGGATACACAAGGGCGTACTATGGCTACACCTTC. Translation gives CASSVEKGGYTRAYYGYTF. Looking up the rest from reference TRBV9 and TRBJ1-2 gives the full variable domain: DSGVTQTPKHLITATGQRVTLRCSPRSGDLSVYWYQQSLDQGLQFLIQYYNGEERAKGNILERFSAQQFPDLHSELNLSSLELGDSALYFCASSVEKGGYTRAYYGYTFGSGTRLTVV.

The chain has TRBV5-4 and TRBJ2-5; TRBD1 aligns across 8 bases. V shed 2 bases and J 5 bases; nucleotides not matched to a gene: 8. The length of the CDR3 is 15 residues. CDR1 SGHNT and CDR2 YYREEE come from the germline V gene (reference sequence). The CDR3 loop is CASSFQGAPRETQYF. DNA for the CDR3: TGTGCCAGCAGCTTTCAGGGGGCCCCCCGGGAGACCCAGTACTTC.

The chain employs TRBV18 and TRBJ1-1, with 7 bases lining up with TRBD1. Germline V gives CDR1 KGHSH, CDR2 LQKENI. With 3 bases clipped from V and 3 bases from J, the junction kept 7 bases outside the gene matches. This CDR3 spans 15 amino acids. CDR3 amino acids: CASSPATGLDTEAFF. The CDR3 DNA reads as TGTGCCAGCTCACCCGCGACAGGGCTGGACACTGAAGCTTTCTTT.

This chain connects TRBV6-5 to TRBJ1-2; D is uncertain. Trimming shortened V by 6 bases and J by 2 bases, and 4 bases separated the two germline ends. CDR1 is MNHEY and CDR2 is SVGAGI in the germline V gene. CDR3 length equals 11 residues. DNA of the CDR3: TGTGCCAGCAGCTCCAACTATGGCTACACCTTC. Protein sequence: CASSSNYGYTF.

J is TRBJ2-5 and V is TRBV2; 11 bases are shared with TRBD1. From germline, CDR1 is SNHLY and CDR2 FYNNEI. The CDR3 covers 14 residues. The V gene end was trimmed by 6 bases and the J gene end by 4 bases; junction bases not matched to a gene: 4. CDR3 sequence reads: CASSGQGARETQYF. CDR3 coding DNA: TGTGCCAGCAGCGGACAGGGGGCGCGAGAGACCCAGTACTTC. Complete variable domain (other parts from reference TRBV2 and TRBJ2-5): EPEVTQTPSHQVTQMGQEVILRCVPISNHLYFYWYRQILGQKVEFLVSFYNNEISEKSEIFDDQFSVERPDGSNFTLKIRSTKLEDSAMYFCASSGQGARETQYFGPGTRLLVL.

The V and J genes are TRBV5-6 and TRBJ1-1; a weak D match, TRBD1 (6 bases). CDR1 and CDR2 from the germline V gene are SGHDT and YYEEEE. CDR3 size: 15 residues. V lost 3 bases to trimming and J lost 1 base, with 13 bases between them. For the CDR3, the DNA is TGTGCCAGCAGCTGGGGACAAGGGGCGAACACTGAAGCTTTCTTT. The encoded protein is CASSWGQGANTEAFF.

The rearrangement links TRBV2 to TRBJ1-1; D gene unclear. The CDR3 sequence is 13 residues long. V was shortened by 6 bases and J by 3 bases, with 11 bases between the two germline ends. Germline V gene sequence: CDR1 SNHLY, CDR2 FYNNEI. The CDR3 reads CASRRAGYTEAFF. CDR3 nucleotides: TGTGCCAGCAGGAGAGCGGGTTACACTGAAGCTTTCTTT.

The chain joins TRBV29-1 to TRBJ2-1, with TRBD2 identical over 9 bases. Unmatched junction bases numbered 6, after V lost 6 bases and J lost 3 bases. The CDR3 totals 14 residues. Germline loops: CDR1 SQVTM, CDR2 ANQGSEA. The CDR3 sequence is CSVGAGGDYNEQFF. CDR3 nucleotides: TGCAGCGTGGGGGCGGGAGGGGACTACAATGAGCAGTTCTTC.

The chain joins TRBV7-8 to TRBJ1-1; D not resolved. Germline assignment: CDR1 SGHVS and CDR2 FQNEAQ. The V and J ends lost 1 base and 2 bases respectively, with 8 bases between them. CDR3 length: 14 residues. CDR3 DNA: TGTGCCAGCAGCTTAGGAGGAAGCAACACTGAAGCTTTCTTT. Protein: CASSLGGSNTEAFF.

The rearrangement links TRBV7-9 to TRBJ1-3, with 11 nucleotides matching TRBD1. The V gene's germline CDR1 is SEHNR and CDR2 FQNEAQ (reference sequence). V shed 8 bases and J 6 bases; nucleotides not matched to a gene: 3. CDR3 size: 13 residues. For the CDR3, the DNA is TGTGCCAGCGGACAGGGGGCTGTAAACACCATATATTTT. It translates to CASGQGAVNTIYF.

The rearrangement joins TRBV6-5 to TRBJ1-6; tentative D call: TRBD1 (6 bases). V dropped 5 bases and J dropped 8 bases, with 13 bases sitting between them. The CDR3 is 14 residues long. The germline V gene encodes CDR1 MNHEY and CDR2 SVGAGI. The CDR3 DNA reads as TGTGCCAGCAGTCGGACAGACCCCGATTCACCCCTCCACTTT. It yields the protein CASSRTDPDSPLHF.

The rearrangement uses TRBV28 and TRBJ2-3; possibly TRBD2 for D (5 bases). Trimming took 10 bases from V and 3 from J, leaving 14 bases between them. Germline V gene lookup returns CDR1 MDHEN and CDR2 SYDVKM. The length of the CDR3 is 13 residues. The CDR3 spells CATSSQWTDTQYF. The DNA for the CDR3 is TGTGCCACCTCTAGCCAGTGGACAGATACGCAGTATTTT.

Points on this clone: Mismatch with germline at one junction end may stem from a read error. The CDR3 sequence: CSVGGRPTQETQHF. For the CDR3, the DNA is TGCAGCGTTGGGGGGAGGCCAACTCAAGAGACCCAGCACTTC. The chain is built from TRBV29-1 and TRBJ2-5; D possibly corresponds to TRBD2 (6 bases). CDR1 is SQVTM and CDR2 is ANQGSEA in the germline V gene. This CDR3 contains 14 residues.

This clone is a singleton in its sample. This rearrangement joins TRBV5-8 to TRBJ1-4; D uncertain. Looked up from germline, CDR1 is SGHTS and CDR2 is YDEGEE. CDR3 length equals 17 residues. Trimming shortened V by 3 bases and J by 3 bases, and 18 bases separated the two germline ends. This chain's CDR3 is CASSSARGSVSNEKLFF. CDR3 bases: TGTGCCAGCAGCTCGGCCCGAGGCTCCGTATCTAATGAAAAACTGTTTTTT. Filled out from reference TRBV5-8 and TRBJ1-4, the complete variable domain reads EAGVTQSPTHLIKTRGQQATLRCSPISGHTSVYWYQQALGLGLQFLLWYDEGEERNRGNFPPRFSGRQFPNYSSELNVNALELEDSALYLCASSSARGSVSNEKLFFGSGTQLSVL.

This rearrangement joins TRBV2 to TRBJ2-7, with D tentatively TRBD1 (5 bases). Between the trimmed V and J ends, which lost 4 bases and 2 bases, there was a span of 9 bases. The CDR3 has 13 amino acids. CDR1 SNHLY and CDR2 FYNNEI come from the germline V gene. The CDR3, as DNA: TGTGCCAGCAGTGTGCAGGGCCCCTACGAGCAGTACTTC. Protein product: CASSVQGPYEQYF.

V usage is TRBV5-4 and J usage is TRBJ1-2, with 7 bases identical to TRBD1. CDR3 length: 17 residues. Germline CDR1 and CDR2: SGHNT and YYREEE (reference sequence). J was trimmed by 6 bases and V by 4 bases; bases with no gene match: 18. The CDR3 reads CASSDRDSIGGIDGYTF. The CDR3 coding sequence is TGTGCCAGCAGCGACCGGGACAGCATTGGGGGGATTGATGGCTACACCTTC. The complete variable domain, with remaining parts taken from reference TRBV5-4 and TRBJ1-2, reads ETGVTQSPTHLIKTRGQQVTLRCSSQSGHNTVSWYQQALGQGPQFIFQYYREEENGRGNFPPRFSGLQFPNYSSELNVNALELDDSALYLCASSDRDSIGGIDGYTFGSGTRLTVV.

The CDR3 DNA follows: TGTGCCAGCAGTGGGCCTCGACAGGATGACAACACCGGGGAGCTGTTTTTT. The encoded protein is CASSGPRQDDNTGELFF. The gene calls are TRBV27 and TRBJ2-2; maybe TRBD1 (6 bases). Germline CDR1 is MNHEY and CDR2 is SMNVEV (reference sequence). V shed 5 bases and J shed 2 bases, with 18 bases lying between them. The CDR3 covers 17 residues.

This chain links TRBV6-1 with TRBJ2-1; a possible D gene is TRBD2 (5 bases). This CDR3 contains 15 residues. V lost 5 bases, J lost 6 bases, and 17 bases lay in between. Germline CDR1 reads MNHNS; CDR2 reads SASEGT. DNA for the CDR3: TGTGCCAGCAGTCCCAGTTTCTCGGGAATCAATGAGCAGTTCTTC. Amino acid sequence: CASSPSFSGINEQFF.